This TCR beta chain is drawn from a study of T-cell reconstitution after alpha-beta-depleted transplantation in children. General study findings and limits: T cells produced anew were the main source of T-cell counts and diversity one year after transplant. From surviving recipient T cells and thymic progenitors came the high day-60 TCRbeta diversity observed in some patients. Several hundred rapidly expanded clones from non-depleted graft cells reportedly supplied alpha-beta T cells about two months post-transplant.

A TCRbeta library incorporating unique molecular identifiers was prepared. TCRdb used MiXCR to reprocess the PCR reads, holding one entry per CDR3 protein. The sample consists of over 150,000 distinct CDR3 sequences, about 6% of them appearing once. This clonotype was detected only a few times. What it recognizes is unknown. This specimen consisted of PBMCs, obtained before TCRalphabeta/CD19-depleted stem cell transplant. The TCR was taken from a girl under three years old with combined immunodeficiency, due to receive a stem cell transplant.

The CDR3 loop is CSLTGHETNYGYTF. The CDR3 coding sequence is TGCAGCTTGACGGGACACGAAACTAACTATGGCTACACCTTC. The genes are TRBV29-1 and TRBJ1-2; possibly TRBD1 for D (6 bases). V lost 8 bases and J lost 0, with 16 bases in between. CDR1 and CDR2 from the germline V gene are SQVTM and ANQGSEA. This CDR3 contains 14 residues. The whole variable domain, remainder taken from reference TRBV29-1 and TRBJ1-2, is SAVISQKPSRDICQRGTSLTIQCQVDSQVTMMFWYRQQPGQSLTLIATANQGSEATYESGFVIDKFPISRPNLTFSTLTVSNMSPEDSSIYLCSLTGHETNYGYTFGSGTRLTVV.